This TCR beta chain was sequenced in a study of CD8+CD57+ T cells in acquired aplastic anemia. The template used for profiling TCR beta VDJ and CDR3 was genomic DNA. One entry per CDR3 protein results from TCRdb running MiXCR on the reads. The sample lists about 200,000 distinct CDR3 sequences, roughly 50% occurring once. The patients chosen for sequencing had shown expansion of CD8+CD57+ cells (detected by flow cytometry). The CDR3 spans 15 residues. Germline CDR1 is SGHDN and CDR2 is FVKESK. Trimming at V came to 1 base and at J to 6 bases, leaving 2 bases not matched to a gene. The sequenced sample consisted of sorted CD4+, CD8+, or CD8+CD57+ T cells (not recorded which) from PBMCs. The TCR sequence derives from a human donor with aplastic anemia. The chain recombines TRBV14 with TRBJ2-7; 14 bases align to TRBD2. CDR3 region: CASSQAGTSGSEQYF. Written as DNA, the CDR3 is TGTGCCAGCAGCCAAGCCGGGACTAGCGGGAGCGAGCAGTACTTC. The entire variable domain, with the rest obtained from reference TRBV14 and TRBJ2-7, is as follows: EAGVTQFPSHSVIEKGQTVTLRCDPISGHDNLYWYRRVMGKEIKFLLHFVKESKQDESGMPNNRFLAERTGGTYSTLKVQPAELEDSGVYFCASSQAGTSGSEQYFGPGTRLTVT.